These T cell receptor beta chains were read from a single sample in a study of Ad26.COV2.S vaccination and SARS-CoV-2 variants. Produced via immunoSEQ multiplex PCR; TCRdb's table is partial and in-frame only. The sample includes 350,000 to 450,000 clones, under 95% seen only once; the top ten take 3% to 5%. The sequenced sample was peripheral blood, obtained after recovery from COVID-19. These TCRs come from a human donor who had recovered from COVID-19. Each CDR3 is given with its conserved first and last residue. The D gene is left open where the match is weak. Only part of the rows carry a size: once, few, many, or a class if the clone is expanded.

v_gene: TRBV6-2/TRBV6-3; len: 17; j_gene: TRBJ1-1; d_gene: .; abundance: .; CDR3nt: TGTGCCAGCAGTTACCCTCCGACAGGTAGGAGAAACACTGAAGCTTTCTTT; CDR3aa: CASSYPPTGRRNTEAFF
v_gene: TRBV3-1/TRBV3-2; len: 15; j_gene: TRBJ1-4; d_gene: .; abundance: once; CDR3nt: TGTGCCAGCAGCCAAGATCGAGGGGGTGTTGAAAAACTGTTTTTT; CDR3aa: CASSQDRGGVEKLFF
v_gene: TRBV6-4; len: 15; j_gene: TRBJ1-4; d_gene: .; abundance: .; CDR3nt: TGTGCCAGCAGCCCGGGCCTCACCAACGACGAAAAACTGTTTTTT; CDR3aa: CASSPGLTNDEKLFF
v_gene: TRBV9; len: 16; j_gene: TRBJ2-2; d_gene: TRBD1; abundance: .; CDR3nt: TGTGCCAGCAGTAGAACAGGGGGCTCGAACACCGGGGAGCTGTTTTTT; CDR3aa: CASSRTGGSNTGELFF
v_gene: TRBV7-6; len: 18; j_gene: TRBJ2-1; d_gene: TRBD2; abundance: .; CDR3nt: TGTGCCAGCAGCTACCGCTTGGGGGGGGAAAACCGCTACAATGAGCAGTTCTTC; CDR3aa: CASSYRLGGENRYNEQFF
v_gene: TRBV6-5; len: 15; j_gene: TRBJ2-5; d_gene: .; abundance: once; CDR3nt: TGTGCCAGCAGAACAGACAGGGGAGGGAGAGAGACCCAGTACTTC; CDR3aa: CASRTDRGGRETQYF
v_gene: TRBV5-1; len: 15; j_gene: TRBJ2-2; d_gene: .; abundance: .; CDR3nt: TGCGCCAGCAGCTTGGTGCCGGGGGACACCGGGGAGCTGTTTTTT; CDR3aa: CASSLVPGDTGELFF
v_gene: TRBV18; len: 14; j_gene: TRBJ2-3; d_gene: .; abundance: .; CDR3nt: TGTGCCAGCTCCGGTTTCGACAGTTCAGATACGCAGTATTTT; CDR3aa: CASSGFDSSDTQYF
v_gene: TRBV18; len: 15; j_gene: TRBJ1-2; d_gene: .; abundance: .; CDR3nt: TGTGCCAGCACACCAAATACCGAGCGGAACTATGGCTACACCTTC; CDR3aa: CASTPNTERNYGYTF
v_gene: TRBV10-3; len: 15; j_gene: TRBJ2-1; d_gene: TRBD1; abundance: .; CDR3nt: TGTGCCATCAGTGGGGGACAGGGGGCATACAATGAGCAGTTCTTC; CDR3aa: CAISGGQGAYNEQFF
v_gene: TRBV2; len: 14; j_gene: TRBJ1-2; d_gene: .; abundance: .; CDR3nt: TGTGCCAGCAGTGAGAGACGGGAAAACTATGGCTACACCTTC; CDR3aa: CASSERRENYGYTF
v_gene: TRBV6-5; len: 15; j_gene: TRBJ2-2; d_gene: .; abundance: .; CDR3nt: TGTGCCAGCAGCATAGAGGGTAGCCAGACCGGGGAGCTGTTTTTT; CDR3aa: CASSIEGSQTGELFF
v_gene: TRBV5-6; len: 16; j_gene: TRBJ1-2; d_gene: TRBD1; abundance: .; CDR3nt: TGTGCCAGCAGCCGCTCGACAGGGAGTATAGGCTATGGCTACACCTTC; CDR3aa: CASSRSTGSIGYGYTF
v_gene: TRBV7-8; len: 14; j_gene: TRBJ2-1; d_gene: .; abundance: .; CDR3nt: TGTGCCAGCAGCTTGACGGGGACCTACAATGAGCAGTTCTTC; CDR3aa: CASSLTGTYNEQFF
v_gene: TRBV27; len: 18; j_gene: TRBJ2-5; d_gene: .; abundance: .; CDR3nt: TGTGCCAGCAGTTTATCCCCGTCCGGGAAGCCGGGGACAGAGACCCAGTACTTC; CDR3aa: CASSLSPSGKPGTETQYF
v_gene: TRBV2; len: 15; j_gene: TRBJ2-7; d_gene: .; abundance: .; CDR3nt: TGTGCCAGCAGTGGAGAGGGGGGTGGGTCCTACGAGCAGTACTTC; CDR3aa: CASSGEGGGSYEQYF
v_gene: TRBV9; len: 16; j_gene: TRBJ1-1; d_gene: .; abundance: .; CDR3nt: TGTGCCAGCAGCGCCCTGGGATCAGCAGCGAACACTGAAGCTTTCTTT; CDR3aa: CASSALGSAANTEAFF
v_gene: TRBV7-8; len: 13; j_gene: TRBJ1-2; d_gene: TRBD1; abundance: .; CDR3nt: TGTGCCAGCAGCTGGGACAGTAACTATGGCTACACCTTC; CDR3aa: CASSWDSNYGYTF
v_gene: TRBV7-9; len: 12; j_gene: TRBJ2-7; d_gene: .; abundance: .; CDR3nt: TGTGCCAGCAGCTTAGGAGTCTACGAGCAGTACTTC; CDR3aa: CASSLGVYEQYF
v_gene: TRBV19; len: 14; j_gene: TRBJ1-5; d_gene: .; abundance: .; CDR3nt: TGTGCCAGTAGTATCAGAGGATTTAGGCAGCCCCAGCATTTT; CDR3aa: CASSIRGFRQPQHF
v_gene: TRBV13; len: 15; j_gene: TRBJ2-1; d_gene: TRBD1; abundance: .; CDR3nt: TGTGCCAGCAGTAGAGGGACAGGGGTAGTGCATGAGCAGTTCTTC; CDR3aa: CASSRGTGVVHEQFF
v_gene: TRBV11-2; len: 15; j_gene: TRBJ2-5; d_gene: .; abundance: .; CDR3nt: TGTGCCAGCAGCTGGGCCGGGGAGTTGAGAGAGACCCAGTACTTC; CDR3aa: CASSWAGELRETQYF
v_gene: TRBV27; len: 12; j_gene: TRBJ2-7; d_gene: .; abundance: .; CDR3nt: TGTGCCAGCACCCCGGACGGCTACGAGCAGTACTTC; CDR3aa: CASTPDGYEQYF
v_gene: TRBV15; len: 16; j_gene: TRBJ2-7; d_gene: .; abundance: .; CDR3nt: TGTGCCACCAGCAGAGATCGATGGGGGGAGGAGTACGAGCAGTACTTC; CDR3aa: CATSRDRWGEEYEQYF
v_gene: TRBV11-1; len: 15; j_gene: TRBJ2-3; d_gene: .; abundance: once; CDR3nt: TGTGCCAGCAGCTTTGGCCGACAGGAATCAGATACGCAGTATTTT; CDR3aa: CASSFGRQESDTQYF
v_gene: TRBV6-5; len: 15; j_gene: TRBJ1-5; d_gene: .; abundance: .; CDR3nt: TGTGCCAGCAGTTACTCTTGGACTAACAATCAGCCCCAGCATTTT; CDR3aa: CASSYSWTNNQPQHF
v_gene: TRBV19; len: 14; j_gene: TRBJ2-3; d_gene: .; abundance: .; CDR3nt: TGTGCCAGTAGTGCCGGACTGAACACAGATACGCAGTATTTT; CDR3aa: CASSAGLNTDTQYF
v_gene: TRBV29-1; len: 12; j_gene: TRBJ1-1; d_gene: .; abundance: .; CDR3nt: TGCAGCGTTGATTTCAGGAGATCTGAAGCTTTCTTT; CDR3aa: CSVDFRRSEAFF
v_gene: TRBV5-5; len: 19; j_gene: TRBJ2-7; d_gene: TRBD1; abundance: .; CDR3nt: TGTGCCAGCAGCTTGCAGCTGGGGCCGACAGGGTTCAACTCCTACGAGCAGTACTTC; CDR3aa: CASSLQLGPTGFNSYEQYF
v_gene: TRBV10-2; len: 11; j_gene: TRBJ1-1; d_gene: .; abundance: .; CDR3nt: TGCGCCAGCAGTGAGTCCCCTGAAGCTTTCTTT; CDR3aa: CASSESPEAFF
v_gene: TRBV7-5; len: 19; j_gene: TRBJ1-5; d_gene: .; abundance: .; CDR3nt: TGTGCCAGAATCCAAAGGGGGACAGAAGAGAGGGACGACAATCAGCCCCAGCATTTT; CDR3aa: CARIQRGTEERDDNQPQHF
v_gene: TRBV10-2; len: 17; j_gene: TRBJ1-1; d_gene: TRBD1; abundance: once; CDR3nt: TGCGCCAGCAGAGCCGGGACAGGGAGTTTATTGAACACTGAAGCTTTCTTT; CDR3aa: CASRAGTGSLLNTEAFF
v_gene: TRBV27; len: 12; j_gene: TRBJ2-5; d_gene: .; abundance: .; CDR3nt: TGTGCCAGCAGTTCTTGGGGGGAGACCCAGTACTTC; CDR3aa: CASSSWGETQYF
v_gene: TRBV7-8; len: 15; j_gene: TRBJ2-7; d_gene: .; abundance: .; CDR3nt: TGTGCCAGCAGCGCCGACAGAACGTTCTCCTACGAGCAGTACTTC; CDR3aa: CASSADRTFSYEQYF
v_gene: TRBV6-5; len: 15; j_gene: TRBJ1-1; d_gene: .; abundance: .; CDR3nt: TGTGCCAGCAGTTACTCGATACAGGGAAACACTGAAGCTTTCTTT; CDR3aa: CASSYSIQGNTEAFF
v_gene: TRBV3-1/TRBV3-2; len: 16; j_gene: TRBJ2-5; d_gene: .; abundance: once; CDR3nt: TGTGCCAGCAGCCAAGACTTTCTACAGGGACGCGAGACCCAGTACTTC; CDR3aa: CASSQDFLQGRETQYF
v_gene: TRBV10-3; len: 13; j_gene: TRBJ2-7; d_gene: .; abundance: .; CDR3nt: TGTGCCATCAGTGACTCCCATAACCACGAGCAGTACTTC; CDR3aa: CAISDSHNHEQYF
v_gene: TRBV27; len: 13; j_gene: TRBJ2-2; d_gene: .; abundance: .; CDR3nt: TGTGCCAGCAGCGACAGGAACCCCGGGGAGCTGTTTTTT; CDR3aa: CASSDRNPGELFF
v_gene: TRBV6-5; len: 13; j_gene: TRBJ2-5; d_gene: .; abundance: .; CDR3nt: TGTGCCAGCAGTTGGACAGTCCAAGAGACCCAGTACTTC; CDR3aa: CASSWTVQETQYF
v_gene: TRBV5-4; len: 16; j_gene: TRBJ2-5; d_gene: TRBD1; abundance: .; CDR3nt: TGTGCCAGCAGCTTCTTCGAGACAGGGCCGGGGGAGACCCAGTACTTC; CDR3aa: CASSFFETGPGETQYF
v_gene: TRBV27; len: 12; j_gene: TRBJ1-6; d_gene: .; abundance: few; CDR3nt: TGTGCCGCAGGGGACTATAATTCACCCCTCCACTTT; CDR3aa: CAAGDYNSPLHF
v_gene: TRBV2; len: 11; j_gene: TRBJ1-2; d_gene: .; abundance: .; CDR3nt: TGTGCCAGCGAACAGGGTGAGGGCTACACCTTC; CDR3aa: CASEQGEGYTF
v_gene: TRBV7-2; len: 14; j_gene: TRBJ1-5; d_gene: TRBD1; abundance: once; CDR3nt: TGTGCCAGCAGCTTGGGGGGACAGAATCAGCCCCAGCATTTT; CDR3aa: CASSLGGQNQPQHF
v_gene: TRBV5-5; len: 14; j_gene: TRBJ2-7; d_gene: .; abundance: .; CDR3nt: TGTGCCAGCAGCTTGGGAGACTCTTCCTACGAGCAGTACTTC; CDR3aa: CASSLGDSSYEQYF
v_gene: TRBV6-5; len: 15; j_gene: TRBJ1-1; d_gene: .; abundance: .; CDR3nt: TGTGCCAGCAGTTATCGGGGAGGGGTGAACACTGAAGCTTTCTTT; CDR3aa: CASSYRGGVNTEAFF
v_gene: TRBV7-2; len: 11; j_gene: TRBJ1-5; d_gene: .; abundance: few; CDR3nt: TGTGCCAGCAGCTTAGCGAAAGACCAGCATTTT; CDR3aa: CASSLAKDQHF
v_gene: TRBV5-4; len: 14; j_gene: TRBJ2-5; d_gene: .; abundance: .; CDR3nt: TGTGCCAGCAGCTTGGAGGTAGGCCCAGAGACCCAGTACTTC; CDR3aa: CASSLEVGPETQYF
v_gene: TRBV11-2; len: 11; j_gene: TRBJ1-4; d_gene: .; abundance: .; CDR3nt: TGTGCCAGCAGCTTCACAGAAAAACTGTTTTTT; CDR3aa: CASSFTEKLFF
v_gene: TRBV29-1; len: 12; j_gene: TRBJ2-5; d_gene: .; abundance: .; CDR3nt: TGCAGCGTTGAAGAGGTTGGAGAGACCCAGTACTTC; CDR3aa: CSVEEVGETQYF
v_gene: TRBV25-1; len: 13; j_gene: TRBJ2-5; d_gene: TRBD1; abundance: .; CDR3nt: TGTGCCAGCAGCCGGACAGGACGGGAGACCCAGTACTTC; CDR3aa: CASSRTGRETQYF
v_gene: TRBV29-1; len: 15; j_gene: TRBJ1-1; d_gene: .; abundance: .; CDR3nt: TGCAGCGTCGAATGGACGTCAGGTCCTTACACTGAAGCTTTCTTT; CDR3aa: CSVEWTSGPYTEAFF
v_gene: TRBV24-1; len: 17; j_gene: TRBJ1-1; d_gene: .; abundance: .; CDR3nt: TGTGCCACCAGTGATCCCCCCCGACAACCGCCGGGCACTGAAGCTTTCTTT; CDR3aa: CATSDPPRQPPGTEAFF
v_gene: TRBV7-9; len: 18; j_gene: TRBJ2-3; d_gene: TRBD2; abundance: .; CDR3nt: TGTGCCAGCAGCTTTCTAGCGGGGGGGCGGCGAGGAATGGATACGCAGTATTTT; CDR3aa: CASSFLAGGRRGMDTQYF